The 32 T cell receptor beta chains given below trace back to one sample, sequenced in a study of identical twins. TCRdb re-called the 5' RACE reads through MiXCR, storing one row per CDR3 protein. The sample yields approximately 500,000 distinct CDR3 sequences, roughly 24% seen once. This sample also appeared in a second study, on T cells expressing NK-cell markers.

Sequenced: CD4+ T cells sorted from blood. The receptors shown here come from a young woman in good health.

The chain joins TRBV6-2 or TRBV6-3 to TRBJ1-5; perhaps TRBD1 as D (6 bases). V was trimmed by 0 bases and J by 7 bases, leaving 25 bases between them. Germline V lookup: CDR1 MNHEY, CDR2 SVGEGT. The length of the CDR3 is 19 residues. The CDR3 loop reads CASSYSIGKQGRLQQPQHF. Written as DNA, the CDR3 is TGTGCCAGCAGTTACTCGATCGGTAAACAGGGTAGGTTACAACAGCCCCAGCATTTT.

This clonotype was seen repeatedly, ten times or more. The chain employs TRBV3-1 and TRBJ2-5; 11 nucleotides align to TRBD1. The CDR3 has 15 amino acids. Germline CDR1 and CDR2: LGHDT and YNNKEL (reference sequence). After removal of 6 bases from V and 4 bases from J, the junction contained 7 bases not matched to a gene. CDR3 region: CASRGTGTGGETQYF. The CDR3 DNA is TGTGCCAGCAGGGGGACCGGGACAGGGGGAGAGACCCAGTACTTC.

The gene calls are TRBV12-3 or TRBV12-4 and TRBJ2-5; a possible D gene is TRBD1 (7 bases). This CDR3 region has 14 residues. Trimming cost V 6 bases and J 7 bases, with 18 bases left between them. The CDR3 coding sequence is TGTGCCAGCAGACAATTACAGGGGCGGGGGACCCAGTACTTC. Translated, it gives CASRQLQGRGTQYF.

This clonotype occurred a few times. This sequence joins TRBV12-5 and TRBJ1-1, with 7 positions matching TRBD1. CDR1 LGHNT and CDR2 FRNRAP come from the germline V gene. The CDR3 covers 13 residues. The V and J ends lost 2 bases and 11 bases, in that order; junction bases with no gene match: 8. CDR3 sequence: CASGLPGTVNAFF. The CDR3 DNA reads as TGTGCTAGTGGTTTGCCCGGGACAGTGAATGCTTTCTTT.

The sample holds a few counts of this clonotype. J is TRBJ1-6 and V is TRBV20-1; 8 bases map to TRBD1. V lost 3 bases and J lost 10; bases outside the gene matches: 8. Germline lookup yields CDR1 DFQATT and CDR2 SNEGSKA (reference sequence). The CDR3 is 14 amino acids. CDR3 coding DNA: TGCAGTGCTAGGGAGACAGGGGAAGGCTCACCCCTCCACTTT. It translates to CSARETGEGSPLHF.

V usage is TRBV6-4 and J usage is TRBJ2-1; 9 bases are a match to TRBD2. CDR1 and CDR2 (germline): MRHNA, SNTAGT. J was trimmed by 4 bases and V by 2 bases; bases with no gene match: 3. The CDR3 extends over 15 amino acids. The CDR3 DNA follows: TGTGCCAGCAGTGACGGCCTAGCGGGGTACAATGAGCAGTTCTTC. This encodes CASSDGLAGYNEQFF.

This chain links TRBV19 with TRBJ1-5, with a tentative D call TRBD1 (6 bases). CDR1 is LNHDA, CDR2 SQIVND, per germline (reference sequence). The germline V and J ends were trimmed by 5 bases and 2 bases, with 16 bases remaining between them. This CDR3 contains 16 residues. The CDR3 protein is CASSFPTGSRNQPQHF. DNA for the CDR3: TGTGCCAGTAGTTTCCCAACAGGGTCGCGCAATCAGCCCCAGCATTTT.

This rearrangement joins TRBV20-1 to TRBJ2-3; possibly TRBD2 for D (6 bases). Germline V lookup: CDR1 DFQATT, CDR2 SNEGSKA (reference sequence). Trimming pared 4 bases from V and 6 bases from J, leaving 14 bases between. The CDR3 consists of 13 residues. The CDR3 DNA is TGCAGTGCTATGGGGAGCGGGCGGGATACGCAGTATTTT. It specifies CSAMGSGRDTQYF.

This clonotype has more than one count but fewer than ten. The chain carries TRBV20-1 and TRBJ2-7; possibly TRBD1 for D (6 bases). This CDR3 contains 13 residues. V was trimmed by 5 bases and J by 1 base, leaving 12 bases between them. The V gene's germline CDR1 is DFQATT and CDR2 SNEGSKA (reference sequence). The CDR3 DNA is TGCAGTGCTCCCCGGGACAATTCCTACGAGCAGTACTTC. This gives the protein CSAPRDNSYEQYF.

This chain uses TRBV15 with TRBJ1-5, with 7 bases lining up with TRBD1. Per germline, CDR1 LNHNV and CDR2 YYDKDF (reference sequence). With V trimmed by 5 bases and J by 4 bases, 8 bases remained unmatched. The CDR3 extends over 15 amino acids. The CDR3 protein is CATSPPGQRNQPQHF. The CDR3 DNA sequence: TGTGCCACCAGCCCTCCGGGACAGCGTAATCAGCCCCAGCATTTT.

The chain combines TRBV10-3 with TRBJ2-1, with 11 nucleotides matching TRBD2. CDR3 length: 14 residues. The germline V gene has CDR1 ENHRY and CDR2 SYGVKD. The V gene end was trimmed by 8 bases and the J gene end by 5 bases; junction bases not matched to a gene: 5. The CDR3 sequence: CAIAIAGGNNEQFF. The CDR3 bases are TGTGCCATCGCGATAGCGGGGGGGAACAATGAGCAGTTCTTC.

The V call is TRBV10-3, the J call TRBJ2-5; D gene uncertain. V gave up 4 bases and J gave up 2 bases, with 11 bases separating them. CDR3 length: 14 residues. Germline CDR1 and CDR2: ENHRY and SYGVKD. DNA for the CDR3: TGTGCCATCAGTGTTTCTGGGATACAAGAGACCCAGTACTTC. Protein sequence: CAISVSGIQETQYF.

The V call is TRBV9, the J call TRBJ2-7, with a tentative D call TRBD1 (5 bases). The germline CDR1 and CDR2 sequences are SGDLS and YYNGEE. The CDR3 extends over 15 amino acids. V was trimmed by 0 bases and J by 6 bases, leaving 16 bases between them. CDR3 region: CASSVATWQGAEQYF. CDR3 DNA: TGTGCCAGCAGCGTAGCTACGTGGCAGGGTGCCGAGCAGTACTTC.

This chain links TRBV29-1 with TRBJ2-5; 7 bases map to TRBD2. V was pared by 7 bases and J by 5 bases, with 1 base of the junction left unmatched. CDR3 size: 10 residues. The germline V gene encodes CDR1 SQVTM and CDR2 ANQGSEA. The CDR3 bases are TGCAGCGCCGGGAGGGAGACCCAGTACTTC. Residues: CSAGRETQYF.

A few counts support this clonotype. The V gene is TRBV9, the J gene TRBJ2-7; possibly TRBD2 for D (5 bases). The CDR3 runs to 14 residues. V was trimmed by 0 bases and J by 7 bases, leaving 14 bases between them. Germline-derived CDR1 and CDR2 are SGDLS and YYNGEE. In DNA, the CDR3 is TGTGCCAGCAGCGTAGGAGTGGGGAGTGGGGAGCAGTACTTC. Translated: CASSVGVGSGEQYF.

The rearrangement joins TRBV12-3 or TRBV12-4 to TRBJ1-2; D unclear. Trimming left V 3 bases short and J 5 bases short, with 10 bases between. The CDR3 has 13 amino acids. CDR3 nucleotide sequence: TGTGCCAGCAGTTTCTCGACGGAGTATGGCTACACCTTC. Translating gives CASSFSTEYGYTF.

The genes are TRBV29-1 and TRBJ1-2; D might be TRBD1 (5 bases). Looked up from germline, CDR1 is SQVTM and CDR2 is ANQGSEA. The CDR3 runs 12 residues. V was trimmed by 5 bases and J by 6 bases, leaving 13 bases between them. The CDR3 sequence is CSVSFGADGYTF. The CDR3 DNA reads as TGCAGCGTTAGTTTTGGGGCTGATGGCTACACCTTC.

The V call is TRBV21-1, the J call TRBJ2-5; the table's TRBD2 call for D was not verified on the DNA. TRBV21-1 is described as a pseudogene. The CDR3 totals 18 residues. This CDR3 reads CASSNPLKRGVIQETQYF. The CDR3 DNA follows: TGTGCCAGCAGCAACCCTCTTAAGCGGGGGGTCATCCAAGAGACCCAGTACTTC.

This clonotype was counted between two and nine times. For the CDR3, the DNA is TGCAGCGTTTTAGAGGGAGGCGGGTACAATGAGCAGTTCTTC. Its translation: CSVLEGGGYNEQFF. V usage is TRBV29-1 and J usage is TRBJ2-1; the D gene is possibly TRBD2 (6 bases). The V and J ends lost 5 bases and 4 bases respectively, with 15 bases between them. This CDR3 spans 14 amino acids. From germline, CDR1 is SQVTM and CDR2 ANQGSEA.

The chain couples TRBV12-3 or TRBV12-4 to TRBJ1-1; D gene uncertain. The CDR3 has 14 amino acids. V dropped 6 bases and J dropped 5 bases, with 16 bases sitting between them. The CDR3 reads CASRNQEGGTEAFF. DNA of the CDR3: TGTGCCAGCAGAAATCAGGAGGGTGGGACTGAAGCTTTCTTT.

This clonotype was detected only a few times. The chain couples TRBV20-1 to TRBJ2-3; TRBD2 might be the D (5 bases). Germline V gene sequence: CDR1 DFQATT, CDR2 SNEGSKA (reference sequence). V was trimmed by 6 bases and J by 2 bases, leaving 12 bases between them. This CDR3 region has 13 residues. The CDR3 sequence is CSAARTHTDTQYF. The CDR3 DNA reads TGCAGTGCGGCCCGGACTCACACAGATACGCAGTATTTT.

A few counts support this clonotype. The chain combines TRBV12-3 or TRBV12-4 with TRBJ2-1; TRBD2 matches at 11 bases. The V and J ends lost 2 bases and 13 bases, in that order; junction bases with no gene match: 13. This CDR3 is 16 amino acids long. Written as DNA, the CDR3 is TGTGCCAGCAGTTTACAACCTAGCGGGGGGCCCGTCTGTCAGTTCTTC. This sequence encodes CASSLQPSGGPVCQFF.

The V call is TRBV2, the J call TRBJ1-3; D gene uncertain. The V end was cut by 2 bases, the J end by 3 bases, with 8 bases between. CDR1 is SNHLY and CDR2 is FYNNEI in the germline V gene. This CDR3 is 14 amino acids long. CDR3 sequence (DNA): TGTGCCAGCAGTGAAATGGGGTTTGGAAACACCATATATTTT. Residues: CASSEMGFGNTIYF.

V usage is TRBV5-1 and J usage is TRBJ2-5, with D possibly being TRBD1 (6 bases). The CDR3 has 14 amino acids. Trimming cost V 1 base and J 5 bases, with 12 bases left between them. Germline V CDR1 and CDR2: SGHRS, YFSETQ. Here the CDR3 DNA reads TGCGCCAGCAGCTTGTTTGCAGGGGACGAGACCCAGTACTTC. Translated: CASSLFAGDETQYF.

This rearrangement joins TRBV6-1 to TRBJ1-1, with D unclear. In germline, CDR1 is MNHNS, CDR2 SASEGT. The CDR3 extends over 14 amino acids. The V end was cut by 7 bases, the J end by 2 bases, with 14 bases between. This CDR3 reads CASTPSVPNTEAFF. The CDR3 DNA is TGTGCCAGCACCCCATCGGTACCCAACACTGAAGCTTTCTTT.

The chain has TRBV5-1 and TRBJ2-4; a possible D gene is TRBD1 (6 bases). Germline lookup yields CDR1 SGHRS and CDR2 YFSETQ. The V and J ends lost 3 bases and 1 base respectively, with 8 bases between them. CDR3 length: 14 residues. In nucleotides, the CDR3 is TGCGCCAGCAGCTCGCAGGGGGCCAAAAACATTCAGTACTTC. Encoded protein: CASSSQGAKNIQYF. Based on the CDR3 plus reference TRBV5-1 and TRBJ2-4, the full variable domain is KAGVTQTPRYLIKTRGQQVTLSCSPISGHRSVSWYQQTPGQGLQFLFEYFSETQRNKGNFPGRFSGRQFSNSRSEMNVSTLELGDSALYLCASSSQGAKNIQYFGAGTRLSVL.

The chain employs TRBV12-3 or TRBV12-4 and TRBJ1-3; the D is unclear. Trimming pared 5 bases from V and 4 bases from J, leaving 6 bases between. The CDR3 length is 12 residues. CDR3 in amino acids: CASSTLGNTIYF. In DNA, the CDR3 is TGTGCCAGCAGTACTTTAGGAAACACCATATATTTT.

The table lists this clonotype with a few counts. This chain links TRBV20-1 with TRBJ2-1; no clear D gene. The CDR3 extends over 13 amino acids. The germline V and J ends were trimmed by 3 bases and 4 bases, with 10 bases remaining between them. Germline lookup yields CDR1 DFQATT and CDR2 SNEGSKA (reference sequence). This CDR3 reads CSASEVLYNEQFF. The CDR3 DNA is TGCAGTGCTAGTGAAGTGTTATACAATGAGCAGTTCTTC.

J is TRBJ2-3 and V is TRBV7-2, with TRBD2 identical over 9 bases. Germline V CDR1 and CDR2: SGHTA, FQGNSA. The CDR3 length is 14 residues. The ends lost 2 bases at V and 6 bases at J; junction bases unmatched: 3. The CDR3 here is CASSLLAGQDTQYF. DNA for the CDR3: TGTGCCAGCAGCTTACTAGCGGGACAGGATACGCAGTATTTT.

This clonotype was detected ten times or more. This chain connects TRBV3-1 to TRBJ1-6; D gene ambiguous. Trimming pared 7 bases from V and 3 bases from J, leaving 13 bases between. CDR3 length: 15 residues. In germline, CDR1 is LGHDT, CDR2 YNNKEL (reference sequence). In nucleotides, the CDR3 is TGTGCCAGCAAGACGGACGGAGTCTATAATTCACCCCTCCACTTT. Translated: CASKTDGVYNSPLHF.

The J gene is TRBJ2-5, the V gene TRBV5-6; 10 nucleotides match TRBD2. The CDR3 contains 16 residues. Trimming removed 4 bases from V and 3 bases from J; junction bases left unmatched: 9. Germline lookup yields CDR1 SGHDT and CDR2 YYEEEE. CDR3: CASSPGLASYKETQYF. CDR3 nucleotides: TGTGCCAGCAGCCCGGGACTAGCGAGCTATAAAGAGACCCAGTACTTC.

The V and J genes are TRBV20-1 and TRBJ2-5; no clear D. There are 12 residues in the CDR3. The V gene lost 1 base and the J gene lost 5 bases, with 8 bases spanning the gap. Germline V gene data show CDR1 as DFQATT and CDR2 as SNEGSKA (reference sequence). This CDR3 reads CSARVVRETQYF. The CDR3 DNA reads as TGCAGTGCTAGAGTGGTCAGGGAGACCCAGTACTTC.